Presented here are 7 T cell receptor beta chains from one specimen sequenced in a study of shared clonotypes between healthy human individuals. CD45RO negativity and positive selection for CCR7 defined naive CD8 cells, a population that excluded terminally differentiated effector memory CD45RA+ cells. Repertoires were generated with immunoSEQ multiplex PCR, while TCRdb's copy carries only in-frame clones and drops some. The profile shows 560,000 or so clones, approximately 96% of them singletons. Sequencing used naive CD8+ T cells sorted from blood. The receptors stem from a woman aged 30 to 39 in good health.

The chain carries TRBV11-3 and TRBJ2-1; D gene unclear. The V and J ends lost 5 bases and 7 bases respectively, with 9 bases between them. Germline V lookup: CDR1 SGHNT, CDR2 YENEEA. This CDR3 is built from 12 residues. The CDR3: CASSLHRNEQFF. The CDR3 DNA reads TGTGCCAGCAGCCTGCATAGGAATGAGCAGTTCTTC.

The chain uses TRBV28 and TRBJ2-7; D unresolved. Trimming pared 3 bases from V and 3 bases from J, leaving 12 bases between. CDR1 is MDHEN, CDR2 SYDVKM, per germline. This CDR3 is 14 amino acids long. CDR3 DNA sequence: TGTGCCAGCAGTTTTCAGTCCCCCCTCTACGAGCAGTACTTC. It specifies CASSFQSPLYEQYF.

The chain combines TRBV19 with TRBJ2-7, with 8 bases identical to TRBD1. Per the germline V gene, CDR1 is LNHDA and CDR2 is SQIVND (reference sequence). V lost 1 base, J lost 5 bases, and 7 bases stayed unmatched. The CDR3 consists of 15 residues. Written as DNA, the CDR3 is TGTGCCAGTAGTATAGGAAGGACAGGGAATAACGAGCAGTACTTC. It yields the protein CASSIGRTGNNEQYF.

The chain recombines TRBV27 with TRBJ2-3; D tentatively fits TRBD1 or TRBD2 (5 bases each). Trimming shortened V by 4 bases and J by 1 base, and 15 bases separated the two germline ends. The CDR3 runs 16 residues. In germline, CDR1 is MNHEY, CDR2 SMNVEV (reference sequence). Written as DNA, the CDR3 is TGTGCCAGCAGTTGGGGGTCCGGCGGTCGCACAGATACGCAGTATTTT. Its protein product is CASSWGSGGRTDTQYF.

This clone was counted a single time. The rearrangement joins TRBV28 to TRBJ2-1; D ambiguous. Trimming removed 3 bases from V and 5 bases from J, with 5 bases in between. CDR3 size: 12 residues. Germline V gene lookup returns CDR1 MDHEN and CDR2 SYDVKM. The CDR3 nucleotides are TGTGCCAGCAGTTTCATGGACAATGAGCAGTTCTTC. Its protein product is CASSFMDNEQFF.

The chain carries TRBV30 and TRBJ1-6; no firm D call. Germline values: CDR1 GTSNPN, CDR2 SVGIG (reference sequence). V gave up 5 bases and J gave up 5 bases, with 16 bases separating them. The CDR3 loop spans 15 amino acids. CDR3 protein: CAWGLDAWNNSPLHF. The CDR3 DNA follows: TGTGCCTGGGGGTTGGACGCCTGGAATAATTCACCCCTCCACTTT.

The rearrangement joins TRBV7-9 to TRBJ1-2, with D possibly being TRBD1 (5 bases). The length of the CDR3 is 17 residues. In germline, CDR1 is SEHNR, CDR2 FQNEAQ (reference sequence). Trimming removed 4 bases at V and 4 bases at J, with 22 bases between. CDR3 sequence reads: CASSSPGASKLIYGYTF. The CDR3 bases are TGTGCCAGCAGCTCCCCCGGGGCCTCCAAACTAATCTATGGCTACACCTTC.